The clone carrying this TCR beta chain was seen only once. This sample stems from a study of blood T cell repertoires in COVID-19. About the research overall: Spain, Italy and the United States supplied samples that represented acute and convalescent COVID-19.

Clones were read by immunoSEQ multiplex PCR, and TCRdb kept only the in-frame ones, dropping some. Of roughly 150,000 clones listed, approximately 82% were seen once; the top ten hold about 7%. The CDR3 is 19 residues long. Per germline, CDR1 PRHDT and CDR2 FYEKMQ (reference sequence). V was clipped by 0 bases and J by 8 bases; unmatched bases: 16. The specimen sequenced was peripheral blood. The chain recombines TRBV13 with TRBJ1-6, with 7 bases identical to TRBD1. The TCR originated in a woman between 50 and 59 years old in a cohort sampled during active or convalescent COVID-19. The CDR3 DNA reads as TGTGCCAGCAGCTTAGGCCTGCGACAGGGTTTAATTGTCGATTCACCCCTCCACTTT. Its protein is CASSLGLRQGLIVDSPLHF.